This T cell receptor beta chain is drawn from a study of PD-1 and CTLA-4 blockade in melanoma. The CDR3 consists of 14 residues. Germline trimming cut 2 bases from V and 4 bases from J; bases unmatched to any gene: 2. CDR1 is SGHRS, CDR2 YFSETQ, per germline. The method was immunoSEQ multiplex PCR; TCRdb's version includes in-frame clones alone and lacks a portion of them. The sample comprises about 30,000 clones, 85% to 90% of which are singletons, and 7.5% to 10% rests with the top ten. The sequence came from a human donor with melanoma. Sequences were derived from CD8+ T cells from peripheral blood, sampled before anti-PD-1 treatment. V is TRBV5-1 and J is TRBJ1-1; 10 bases fit TRBD1. The CDR3 DNA reads as TGCGCCAGCAGCTTAGGACAGGGGGGCACTGAAGCTTTCTTT. Protein: CASSLGQGGTEAFF.